Listed below are T cell receptor beta chains from one sample, sequenced in a study of PD-L1 blockade in urothelial cancer. Assay: immunoSEQ multiplex PCR; the TCRdb copy retains only in-frame clones and omits some. This table has around 87,000 clones, less than 90% appearing once. The sample here was PBMCs, taken around atezolizumab (anti-PD-L1) treatment. Receptors were obtained from a man between 65 and 85 years old with urothelial cancer. CDR3s include the opening cysteine and the closing phenylalanine or tryptophan. The order of the fields is D gene, J gene, clone size, V gene, CDR3 protein, CDR3 DNA. The D gene is left open where the match is weak. Where a row states a size, it is once, few, many or the class of an expanded clone; other rows omit it.

. | TRBJ1-1 | once | TRBV12-5 | CASGSTVYTEAFF | TGTGCTAGTGGTTCTACAGTATACACTGAAGCTTTCTTT
TRBD2 | TRBJ2-5 | . | TRBV19 | CASSISSGKETQYF | TGTGCCAGTAGTATCTCTAGCGGGAAAGAGACCCAGTACTTC
. | TRBJ2-3 | . | TRBV28 | CASSLFIRTEASTDTQYF | TGTGCCAGCAGTTTATTTATTCGGACGGAGGCTAGCACAGATACGCAGTATTTT
. | TRBJ2-5 | . | TRBV27 | CASSLRGTQETQYF | TGTGCCAGCAGTTTAAGGGGGACCCAAGAGACCCAGTACTTC
. | TRBJ2-1 | . | TRBV27 | CASSRLEITNEQFF | TGTGCCAGCAGTCGCCTAGAGATAACCAATGAGCAGTTCTTC
TRBD2 | TRBJ2-3 | once | TRBV5-1 | CASSLGGGSFEDTQYF | TGCGCCAGCAGCTTGGGCGGGGGGTCCTTTGAAGATACGCAGTATTTT
. | TRBJ2-5 | . | TRBV6-6 | CASKPTGERETQYF | TGTGCCAGCAAACCGACGGGGGAGAGGGAGACCCAGTACTTC
. | TRBJ2-7 | . | TRBV19 | CASSMRFRDTSYEQYF | TGTGCCAGTAGTATGCGATTTCGGGACACCTCCTACGAGCAGTACTTC
. | TRBJ2-7 | . | TRBV29-1 | CSVEDGESSYEQYF | TGCAGCGTGGAGGACGGGGAGAGCTCCTACGAGCAGTACTTC
. | TRBJ2-7 | . | TRBV11-2 | CASSLEPGGAEQYF | TGTGCCAGCAGCTTAGAACCAGGTGGGGCCGAGCAGTACTTC
. | TRBJ2-2 | . | TRBV2 | CASSLTIHTGELFF | TGTGCCAGCAGTCTCACTATACACACCGGGGAGCTGTTTTTT
TRBD2 | TRBJ2-7 | . | TRBV5-1 | CASSLTTSGDYEQYF | TGCGCCAGCAGCTTAACCACTAGCGGGGACTACGAGCAGTACTTC
. | TRBJ1-1 | . | TRBV4-2 | CASSPLNGVDTEAFF | TGTGCCAGCAGCCCCCTTAATGGAGTGGACACTGAAGCTTTCTTT
. | TRBJ2-5 | once | TRBV7-7 | CASSTSGLREETQYF | TGTGCTAGCAGCACAAGCGGGTTAAGGGAAGAGACCCAGTACTTC
. | TRBJ2-7 | . | TRBV6-1 | CARPTGAGTYEQYF | TGTGCCAGGCCAACAGGTGCTGGTACCTACGAGCAGTACTTC
TRBD1 | TRBJ1-1 | . | TRBV11-1 | CASSPYRGLNTEAFF | TGTGCCAGCAGCCCGTACAGGGGCCTGAACACTGAAGCTTTCTTT
. | TRBJ1-5 | . | TRBV19 | CASSTQGSFSGQPQHF | TGTGCCAGTAGTACCCAGGGGTCGTTCTCGGGCCAGCCCCAGCATTTT
. | TRBJ2-1 | . | TRBV5-1 | CASSLIFEDEQFF | TGCGCCAGCAGCTTAATATTCGAGGATGAGCAGTTCTTC
. | TRBJ2-7 | . | TRBV19 | CASSIGGGQSYEQYF | TGTGCCAGTAGTATAGGGGGCGGACAGTCCTACGAGCAGTACTTC
. | TRBJ2-5 | . | TRBV5-1 | CASSRASLETQYF | TGCGCCAGCAGCCGAGCCTCTTTAGAGACCCAGTACTTC
TRBD1 | TRBJ2-2 | . | TRBV7-9 | CASSLIPGGQNTGELFF | TGTGCCAGCAGCCTAATCCCAGGGGGCCAAAACACCGGGGAGCTGTTTTTT
. | TRBJ2-2 | . | TRBV9 | CASSVGTVGELFF | TGTGCCAGCAGCGTAGGGACAGTCGGGGAGCTGTTTTTT
TRBD1 | TRBJ2-7 | . | TRBV30 | CAWSAGQGALKEQYF | TGTGCCTGGAGTGCAGGTCAGGGGGCGTTAAAAGAGCAGTACTTC
. | TRBJ2-7 | . | TRBV20-1 | CSRGSAYEQYF | TGCAGTCGGGGGAGCGCCTACGAGCAGTACTTC
. | TRBJ2-7 | . | TRBV5-1 | CASTVSTGYEQYF | TGCGCCAGCACCGTAAGTACAGGATACGAGCAGTACTTC
TRBD1 | TRBJ1-2 | . | TRBV18 | CASSPRPLTGNGVVDGYTF | TGTGCCAGCTCACCTCGACCGTTGACAGGGAACGGGGTCGTCGATGGCTACACCTTC
. | TRBJ2-2 | . | TRBV6-6 | CASSYGQQTGELFF | TGTGCCAGCAGTTACGGACAGCAGACCGGGGAGCTGTTTTTT
TRBD1 | TRBJ1-2 | . | TRBV5-1 | CASSTDGQGSYGYTF | TGCGCCAGCAGCACCGACGGACAGGGCTCCTATGGCTACACCTTC
. | TRBJ2-7 | . | TRBV6-1 | CASNYGSYEQYF | TGTGCCAGCAACTACGGCTCCTACGAGCAGTACTTC
. | TRBJ2-1 | . | TRBV4-1 | CASSQGRGASYNEQFF | TGCGCCAGCAGCCAAGGAAGGGGCGCCTCCTACAATGAGCAGTTCTTC
. | TRBJ2-6 | . | TRBV7-6 | CASSSRGGTGANVLTF | TGTGCCAGCAGCTCTAGGGGGGGGACTGGGGCCAACGTCCTGACTTTC
TRBD2 | TRBJ2-3 | . | TRBV5-1 | CASSPSSGDTQYF | TGCGCCAGCAGCCCGTCTAGCGGTGATACGCAGTATTTT
. | TRBJ2-1 | . | TRBV9 | CASSVAFAKSSYNEQFF | TGTGCCAGCAGCGTAGCTTTTGCGAAGAGCTCCTACAATGAGCAGTTCTTC
. | TRBJ1-1 | . | TRBV30 | CAWSDLGNTEAFF | TGTGCCTGGAGCGACCTAGGGAACACTGAAGCTTTCTTT
TRBD1 | TRBJ2-3 | once | TRBV28 | CASGTGDTDTQYF | TGTGCCAGCGGGACAGGAGACACAGATACGCAGTATTTT
TRBD1 | TRBJ2-7 | . | TRBV5-5 | CASSLIWDRDYEQYF | TGTGCCAGCAGCTTGATTTGGGACAGGGATTACGAGCAGTACTTC
TRBD1 | TRBJ2-6 | . | TRBV5-1 | CASSNNGQGSGGANVLTF | TGCGCCAGCAGCAACAACGGACAGGGGTCAGGGGGGGCCAACGTCCTGACTTTC
TRBD1 | TRBJ1-2 | . | TRBV29-1 | CSVGGQADRGYTF | TGCAGCGTTGGGGGACAGGCGGACAGGGGCTACACCTTC
. | TRBJ2-4 | . | TRBV11-2 | CASSLIPGTSLDENIQYF | TGTGCCAGCAGCTTAATCCCCGGGACATCTCTAGACGAAAACATTCAGTACTTC
. | TRBJ2-1 | . | TRBV10-3 | CAISPGTGHNEQFF | TGTGCCATCAGCCCCGGGACTGGCCACAATGAGCAGTTCTTC
TRBD1 | TRBJ1-2 | . | TRBV6-5 | CASSYSDRGLGGYTF | TGTGCCAGCAGTTACTCGGACAGGGGGCTTGGTGGCTACACCTTC
. | TRBJ2-5 | . | TRBV2 | CASSTQQAWSETQYF | TGTGCCAGCAGTACTCAACAGGCATGGTCGGAGACCCAGTACTTC
TRBD2 | TRBJ2-5 | . | TRBV4-2 | CASSHPTSGGIQETQYF | TGTGCCAGCAGCCACCCGACTAGCGGGGGGATTCAAGAGACCCAGTACTTC
TRBD1 | TRBJ2-7 | once | TRBV5-1 | CASSLSPGTGGEQYF | TGCGCCAGCAGCCTGAGCCCCGGGACAGGGGGCGAGCAGTACTTC
TRBD2 | TRBJ2-1 | . | TRBV7-9 | CASSQGTSGRARYNEQFF | TGTGCCAGCAGCCAAGGGACTAGCGGGAGGGCCCGCTACAATGAGCAGTTCTTC
TRBD1 | TRBJ1-3 | . | TRBV25-1 | CASSPQGVSGNTIYF | TGTGCCAGCTCCCCCCAGGGGGTCTCTGGAAACACCATATATTTT
. | TRBJ1-4 | once | TRBV18 | CASSPTRVEANEKLFF | TGTGCCAGCTCACCAACCAGGGTTGAGGCTAATGAAAAACTGTTTTTT
. | TRBJ2-3 | . | TRBV7-3 | CASSAQAPTDTQYF | TGTGCCAGCAGCGCACAGGCCCCCACAGATACGCAGTATTTT
TRBD1 | TRBJ1-4 | . | TRBV6-5 | CASSYSGQTNEKLFF | TGTGCCAGCAGTTACTCGGGACAGACTAATGAAAAACTGTTTTTT
. | TRBJ2-3 | . | TRBV14 | CASSPGQSTDTQYF | TGTGCCAGCAGTCCGGGACAAAGCACAGATACGCAGTATTTT
. | TRBJ2-7 | . | TRBV7-2 | CASSLAWGFGEQYF | TGTGCCAGCAGCTTAGCTTGGGGCTTCGGCGAGCAGTACTTC
. | TRBJ2-5 | . | TRBV11-3 | CASSLGAEETQYF | TGTGCCAGCAGCTTAGGGGCAGAAGAGACCCAGTACTTC
. | TRBJ2-1 | once | TRBV6-1 | CASRAGAGNEQFF | TGTGCCAGCAGGGCAGGCGCGGGGAATGAGCAGTTCTTC
. | TRBJ1-1 | . | TRBV4-3 | CASSQDPGMDTEAFF | TGCGCCAGCAGCCAAGACCCGGGGATGGACACTGAAGCTTTCTTT